This TCR beta chain was observed in a study of molecular identifiers for immune sequencing clone quantification. Points from the study as a whole: Reportedly, one cell's Jurkat TCR RNA was detected within 1,200,000 naive CD8 cells. In naive cells, clones above 20 RNA copies held under 1% of molecules, whereas in effector cells they held over 98%.

Trimming took 0 bases from V and 8 from J; bases not matched to a gene: 22. The length of the CDR3 is 19 residues. Germline V gives CDR1 DFQATT, CDR2 SNEGSKA (reference sequence). Previously described methods with listed TCR primers produced the bulk TCR libraries. In TCRdb, the PCR reads were re-called with MiXCR into one record per CDR3 protein. The data hold under 650,000 distinct CDR3 sequences, with 20% observed a single time. This clonotype was seen more than once but under ten times. Its specificity is not known. The gene calls are TRBV20-1 and TRBJ2-3; 8 positions agree with TRBD2. Sequenced material: naive CD8+ T cells from blood, with Jurkat cell RNA spiked in. The sample's subset: FACS-sorted CD8+CD4-CCR7+CD45RA+ naive T cells. This clonotype originated in a human donor in good health. Some libraries in this study had Jurkat cell RNA spiked in. The CDR3 loop reads CSARDFLSIVGGGSGTQYF. DNA for the CDR3: TGCAGTGCTAGAGATTTTCTTAGTATCGTCGGCGGGGGGTCCGGTACGCAGTATTTT.